This T cell receptor (beta chain) was profiled in a study of cytomegalovirus exposure and HLA in healthy donors. The primer mix had 60 Vbeta and 13 Jbeta primers. This table comes from immunoSEQ multiplex PCR, and its TCRdb copy is limited to in-frame clones, with some not included. In all, the sample yields 60,000 to 90,000 clones. The CDR3 runs to 15 residues. V was clipped by 5 bases and J by 4 bases, with 17 bases between them. The V gene's germline CDR1 is SGHVS and CDR2 FQNEAQ. The specimen sequenced was PBMCs. The chain joins TRBV7-8 to TRBJ1-2, with TRBD1 as a possible D gene (5 bases). The source is a woman aged 40 to 50 in good health and CMV-seropositive. The CDR3 loop is CASSPPVQGVYGYTF. CDR3 DNA sequence: TGTGCCAGCAGCCCCCCAGTCCAGGGTGTCTATGGCTACACCTTC. Full variable domain (outside the CDR3, taken from reference TRBV7-8 and TRBJ1-2): GAGVSQSPRYKVAKRGQDVALRCDPISGHVSLFWYQQALGQGPEFLTYFQNEAQLDKSGLPSDRFFAERPEGSVSTLKIQRTQQEDSAVYLCASSPPVQGVYGYTFGSGTRLTVV.